The T cell receptor (beta chain) under discussion was sequenced for a study of tumor T cells in aggressive B-cell lymphoma. This clone has more than one count but fewer than ten. Trimming pared 5 bases from V and 2 bases from J, leaving 13 bases between. Germline V CDR1 and CDR2: SGHAT, FQNNGV. This CDR3 is built from 15 residues. Method: immunoSEQ multiplex PCR; TCRdb's copy keeps in-frame clones and lacks some. The sample includes 8,000 to 9,500 clones, approximately 81% of them seen just once. The V and J genes are TRBV11-2 and TRBJ1-5; D gene uncertain. Source material: tumor tissue. The sequence came from an adult with diffuse large B cell lymphoma. CDR3 protein: CASSPPGMGNQPQHF. The CDR3 nucleotides are TGTGCCAGCAGCCCCCCCGGTATGGGCAATCAGCCCCAGCATTTT.